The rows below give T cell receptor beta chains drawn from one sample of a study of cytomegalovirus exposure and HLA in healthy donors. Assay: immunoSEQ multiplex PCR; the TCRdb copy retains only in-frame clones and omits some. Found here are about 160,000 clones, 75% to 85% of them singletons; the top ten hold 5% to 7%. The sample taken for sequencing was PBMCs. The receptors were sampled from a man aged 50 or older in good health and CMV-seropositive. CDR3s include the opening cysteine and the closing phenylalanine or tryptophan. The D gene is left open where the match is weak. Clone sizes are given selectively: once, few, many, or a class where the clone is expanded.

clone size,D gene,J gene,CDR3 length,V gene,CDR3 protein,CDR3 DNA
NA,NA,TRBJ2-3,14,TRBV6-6,CASSLTGSKSTQYF,TGTGCCAGCAGTCTCACTGGGAGCAAGAGTACGCAGTATTTT
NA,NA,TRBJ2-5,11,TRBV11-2,CASSLQETQYF,TGTGCCAGCAGCCTCCAAGAGACCCAGTACTTC
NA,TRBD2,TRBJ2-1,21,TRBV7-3,CASSLNPAASGRLSSYNEQFF,TGTGCCAGCAGCTTAAACCCCGCAGCTAGCGGGAGATTGAGCTCCTACAATGAGCAGTTCTTC
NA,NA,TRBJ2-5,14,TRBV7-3,CASSPAFGQETQYF,TGTGCCAGCAGCCCAGCGTTCGGGCAAGAGACCCAGTACTTC
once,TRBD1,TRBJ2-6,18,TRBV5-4,CASSPSTGGYSGANVLTF,TGTGCCAGCAGCCCGTCGACAGGGGGCTACTCTGGGGCCAACGTCCTGACTTTC
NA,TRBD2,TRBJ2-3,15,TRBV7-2,CASSSTSGVTDTQYF,TGTGCCAGCAGCTCGACTAGCGGAGTTACAGATACGCAGTATTTT
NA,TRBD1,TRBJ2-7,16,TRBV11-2,CASSPPGGTGGREQYF,TGTGCCAGCAGCCCTCCCGGAGGGACAGGGGGCCGGGAGCAGTACTTC
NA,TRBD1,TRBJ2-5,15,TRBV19,CASSTHRTGEETQYF,TGTGCCAGTAGTACCCACAGGACAGGGGAAGAGACCCAGTACTTC
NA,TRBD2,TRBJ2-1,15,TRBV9,CASSYGTSGGNEQFF,TGTGCCAGCAGTTACGGGACTAGCGGGGGTAATGAGCAGTTCTTC
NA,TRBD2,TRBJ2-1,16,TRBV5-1,CASSLRFGTTNNEQFF,TGCGCCAGCAGCTTGAGATTCGGGACTACAAACAATGAGCAGTTCTTC
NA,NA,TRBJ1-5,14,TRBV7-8,CASSWGTPNQPQHF,TGTGCCAGCAGCTGGGGCACTCCCAATCAGCCCCAGCATTTT
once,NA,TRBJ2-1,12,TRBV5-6,CASSFPGLGQFF,TGTGCCAGCAGCTTCCCGGGGTTGGGGCAGTTCTTC
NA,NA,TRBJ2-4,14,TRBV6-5,CASSYSTRGRVLYF,TGTGCCAGCAGTTACTCGACGAGAGGCCGGGTGCTGTACTTC
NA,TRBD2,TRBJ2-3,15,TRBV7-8,CASTIVAGSTDTQYF,TGTGCCAGCACGATCGTAGCGGGAAGCACAGATACGCAGTATTTT
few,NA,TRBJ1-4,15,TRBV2,CASSETGGRGEKLFF,TGTGCCAGCAGTGAGACGGGGGGAAGGGGTGAAAAACTGTTTTTT
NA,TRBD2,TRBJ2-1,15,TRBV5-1,CASRPGTSGSDEQFF,TGCGCCAGCAGGCCCGGGACTAGCGGGTCCGATGAGCAGTTCTTC
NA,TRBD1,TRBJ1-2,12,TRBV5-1,CASSWTGEGYTF,TGCGCCAGCAGCTGGACAGGGGAAGGCTACACCTTC
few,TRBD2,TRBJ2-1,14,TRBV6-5,CASKRASGSLEQFF,TGTGCCAGCAAGAGGGCTAGCGGGAGTCTTGAGCAGTTCTTC
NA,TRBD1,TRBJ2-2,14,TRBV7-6,CASSLGQGLEELFF,TGTGCCAGCAGCTTAGGACAGGGGCTCGAGGAGCTGTTTTTT
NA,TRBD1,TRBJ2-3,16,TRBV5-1,CASSSAAWTGSDTQYF,TGCGCCAGCAGCTCCGCAGCTTGGACAGGATCAGATACGCAGTATTTT
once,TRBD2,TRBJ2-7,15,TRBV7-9,CASSLGLAGAYEQYF,TGTGCCAGCAGCCTGGGACTAGCGGGGGCCTACGAGCAGTACTTC
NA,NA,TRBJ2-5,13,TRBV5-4,CASSAGHQETQYF,TGTGCCAGCAGTGCGGGGCACCAAGAGACCCAGTACTTC
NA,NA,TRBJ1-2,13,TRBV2,CASSVEGTGGYTF,TGTGCCAGCAGTGTTGAGGGAACGGGTGGCTACACCTTC
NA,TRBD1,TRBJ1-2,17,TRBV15,CATSRSRKPGQATGYTF,TGTGCCACCAGCAGGTCCCGAAAACCGGGACAGGCAACGGGCTACACCTTC
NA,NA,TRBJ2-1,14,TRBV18,CASSPRDSGSEQFF,TGTGCCAGCTCACCCAGGGACTCCGGTTCCGAGCAGTTCTTC
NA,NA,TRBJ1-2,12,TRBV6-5,CASSTAGYGYTF,TGTGCCAGCTCTACGGCGGGATATGGCTACACCTTC
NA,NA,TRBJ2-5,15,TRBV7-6,CASSVRDLGQETQYF,TGTGCCAGCAGCGTCCGGGACTTAGGCCAAGAGACCCAGTACTTC
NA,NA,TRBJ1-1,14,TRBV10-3,CAISELGADTEAFF,TGTGCCATCAGTGAGCTGGGGGCCGACACTGAAGCTTTCTTT
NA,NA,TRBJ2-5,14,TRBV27,CASSFRGVQETQYF,TGTGCCAGCAGCTTCCGAGGAGTCCAAGAGACCCAGTACTTC
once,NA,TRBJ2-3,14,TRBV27,CASSLVGERDTQYF,TGTGCCAGCAGTTTGGTCGGGGAGAGGGATACGCAGTATTTT
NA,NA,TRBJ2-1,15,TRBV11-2,CASSLRFYGGNEQFF,TGTGCCAGCAGCCTCCGTTTCTATGGAGGCAATGAGCAGTTCTTC
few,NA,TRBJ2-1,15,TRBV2,CASSEALGGRNEQFF,TGTGCCAGCAGTGAAGCGCTAGGGGGAAGGAATGAGCAGTTCTTC
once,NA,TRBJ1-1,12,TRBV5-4,CASSLEPGFPSF,TGTGCCAGCAGCCTTGAACCAGGGTTCCCCTCATTT
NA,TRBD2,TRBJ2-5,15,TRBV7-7,CASSLGLAGKETQYF,TGTGCCAGCAGCTTAGGGCTAGCGGGGAAAGAGACCCAGTACTTC
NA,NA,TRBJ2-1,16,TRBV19,CASSIETGGGGNEQFF,TGTGCCAGTAGTATAGAGACGGGGGGCGGAGGCAATGAGCAGTTCTTC
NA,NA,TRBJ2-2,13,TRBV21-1,CATKQGANGELFF,TGTGCCACCAAACAGGGGGCTAACGGGGAGCTGTTTTTT
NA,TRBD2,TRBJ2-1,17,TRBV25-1,CASSDPPSGATYNEQFF,TGTGCCAGCAGTGATCCTCCCAGCGGGGCTACCTACAATGAGCAGTTCTTC
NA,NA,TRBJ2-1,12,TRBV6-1,CASSELGGASIF,TGTGCCAGCAGTGAACTTGGGGGGGCCTCGATCTTC